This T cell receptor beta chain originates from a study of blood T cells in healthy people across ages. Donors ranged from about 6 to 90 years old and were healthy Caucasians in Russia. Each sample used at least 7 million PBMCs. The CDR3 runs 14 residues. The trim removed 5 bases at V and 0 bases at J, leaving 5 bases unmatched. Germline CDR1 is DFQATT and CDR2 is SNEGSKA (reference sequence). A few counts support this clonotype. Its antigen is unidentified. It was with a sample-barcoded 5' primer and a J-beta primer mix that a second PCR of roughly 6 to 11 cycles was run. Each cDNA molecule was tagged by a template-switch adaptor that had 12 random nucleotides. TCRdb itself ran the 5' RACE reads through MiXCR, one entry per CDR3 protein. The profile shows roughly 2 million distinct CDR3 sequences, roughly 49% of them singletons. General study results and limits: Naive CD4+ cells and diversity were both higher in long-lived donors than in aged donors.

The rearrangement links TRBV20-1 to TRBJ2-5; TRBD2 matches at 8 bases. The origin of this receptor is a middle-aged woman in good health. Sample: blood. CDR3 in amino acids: CSAAAGEYQETQYF. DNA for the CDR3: TGCAGTGCTGCAGCGGGGGAGTACCAAGAGACCCAGTACTTC.